Each of the 6 T cell receptor beta chains below was sequenced from the same sample in a study of metastatic and nonmetastatic thyroid tumors. Patients were all untreated before their thyroid surgery. TCRdb re-called the PCR reads with MiXCR. In the table there are 5,500 to 6,500 clones, roughly a third of which are singletons. What was sequenced was adjacent normal tissue. These receptors were collected from a male donor with papillary thyroid cancer or a benign thyroid nodule (not recorded which). Some clones in this sample may be carry-over from other donors' samples.

V usage is TRBV15 and J usage is TRBJ1-6; D is unclear. V was pared by 3 bases and J by 10 bases, with 16 bases between. The length of the CDR3 is 15 residues. Looked up from germline, CDR1 is LNHNV and CDR2 is YYDKDF (reference sequence). As DNA, the CDR3 is TGTGCCACCAGCAGCCCCCCGGCTCGGACCTCACCCCTCCACTTT. Its protein is CATSSPPARTSPLHF.

As regards this clone: A clone one base away is much larger, so this may be a read error. The V call is TRBV20-1, the J call TRBJ2-7, with D perhaps matching TRBD1 or TRBD2 (5 bases each). CDR3 length: 15 residues. Germline CDR1 reads DFQATT; CDR2 reads SNEGSKA (reference sequence). V was shortened by 1 base and J by 4 bases, with 17 bases between the two germline ends. The CDR3 here is CSARGEQEAWYEQYF. The CDR3 nucleotides are TGCAGTGCTAGAGGGGAACAGGAGGCATGGTACGAGCAGTACTTC.

This clone is labeled as medium-sized. The chain links TRBV4-1 to TRBJ1-5; D call uncertain. This CDR3 spans 13 amino acids. CDR1 MGHRA and CDR2 YSYEKL come from the germline V gene. V lost 0 bases and J 6 bases, leaving 6 bases between the germline ends. The CDR3 sequence: CASSQEKGQPQHF. The CDR3 coding sequence is TGCGCCAGCAGCCAAGAAAAGGGTCAGCCCCAGCATTTT.

This clone turned up a few times. The genes are TRBV11-2 and TRBJ2-3, with 7 bases lining up with TRBD2. This CDR3 is built from 16 residues. Trimming took 1 base from V and 2 from J; bases not matched to a gene: 6. Germline values: CDR1 SGHAT, CDR2 FQNNGV. CDR3 bases: TGTGCCAGCAGCTTAGGACTCACTAGCGACACAGATACGCAGTATTTT. As protein: CASSLGLTSDTDTQYF.

The rearrangement uses TRBV4-2 and TRBJ1-4; tentative D call: TRBD1 (5 bases). The CDR3 length is 11 residues. Between the trimmed V and J ends, which lost 3 bases and 16 bases, there was a span of 12 bases. Looked up from germline, CDR1 is LGHNA and CDR2 is YNFKEQ. Here the CDR3 reads CASSHGQGSFF. The DNA for the CDR3 is TGTGCCAGCAGCCACGGTCAGGGTTCGTTTTTT.

In nucleotides, the CDR3 is TGTGCCAGCAGTTACTCAACTAGCGGGATCTACAATGAGCAGTTCTTC. This translates into CASSYSTSGIYNEQFF. The gene calls are TRBV6-6 and TRBJ2-1; 10 bases agree with TRBD2. The CDR3 sequence is 16 residues long. The V segment lost 0 bases and the J segment 3 bases; nucleotides outside the gene matches: 2. From germline, CDR1 is MNHNY and CDR2 SVGAGI (reference sequence).